This TCR beta chain was recorded in a study of T cells in Graves' hyperthyroidism and ophthalmopathy. V shed 4 bases and J shed 6 bases, with 13 bases lying between them. CDR3 length: 14 residues. Per germline, CDR1 LGHDT and CDR2 YNNKEL (reference sequence). The investigators amplified TCR beta CDR3 regions from RNA transcripts. The HTBI primer set was used in a first-round RT-PCR of the TCR CDR3. Each CDR3 protein is one row after TCRdb ran MiXCR on the multiplex PCR reads. Among roughly 250,000 distinct CDR3 sequences listed, roughly 15% were seen once. Orbital computed tomography, thyroid ultrasound, serum thyroxine and TRAb, and clinical symptoms together informed the diagnoses. Before ophthalmopathy appeared, progressors gave blood at initial hyperthyroidism diagnosis. The PBMCs were sourced from fresh peripheral blood (about 9.7 ml). This clonotype was seen at least ten times.

This TCR came from a woman aged 40 to 50 with Graves' hyperthyroidism that later progressed to Graves' ophthalmopathy. Sequenced: blood. J is TRBJ2-1 and V is TRBV3-1; TRBD1 might be the D (5 bases). The CDR3 region has the DNA TGTGCCAGCAGCCTAGAACTTACAGGCAATGAGCAGTTCTTC. This sequence encodes CASSLELTGNEQFF.